This TCR beta chain was observed in a study of blood T cell repertoires in COVID-19. About the research overall: In each case, the material was cDNA or gDNA derived from T cells, B-cell-depleted T cells, or PBMCs.

Methods used by the authors: Amplification from reference gene primers served as the basis for estimated nucleated cell counts. The data were produced by immunoSEQ multiplex PCR, yet TCRdb's version contains in-frame clones alone and is incomplete. The V and J calls and clone size were taken over from that table, and D and trimming were inferred from the DNA. The data contain 250,000 to 350,000 clones, approximately 86% of them singletons. The TCR originated in a young man with active or convalescent COVID-19. What was sequenced was peripheral blood.

CDR3 residues: CASSVDALRDSYNEQFF. CDR3 sequence (DNA): TGTGCCAGCAGTGTGGACGCTCTGCGGGACTCCTACAATGAGCAGTTCTTC. The chain has TRBV2 and TRBJ2-1; TRBD2 is a possible D gene (6 bases). CDR1 is SNHLY, CDR2 FYNNEI, per germline. Trimming shortened V by 4 bases and J by 0 bases, and 16 bases separated the two germline ends. This CDR3 comprises 17 residues.